The 9 T cell receptor beta chains below were found in one sample sequenced in a study of PD-1 blockade in classical Hodgkin lymphoma. Generated by immunoSEQ multiplex PCR, the TCRdb table keeps only in-frame clones and is missing some. Of more than 35,000 clones listed, around nine tenths were seen once; the top ten hold around 7.7%. No patient escaped relapse after autologous stem cell transplantation, and brentuximab vedotin exposure varied. The material sequenced was peripheral blood mononuclear cells (PBMCs), taken before the second cycle of nivolumab. The receptors shown here come from a human donor with classical Hodgkin lymphoma.

The genes are TRBV29-1 and TRBJ2-7; D is perhaps TRBD2 (6 bases). V lost 0 bases, J lost 7 bases, and 19 bases lay in between. The germline V gene has CDR1 SQVTM and CDR2 ANQGSEA. This CDR3 has 15 residues. CDR3 bases: TGCAGCGTTGAAGATCTCGCGGGATGGAGGAGAGAGCAGTACTTC. Translated, it gives CSVEDLAGWRREQYF.

V and J are TRBV18 and TRBJ1-3, with D possibly being TRBD1 (6 bases). Germline V gene data show CDR1 as KGHSH and CDR2 as LQKENI. The CDR3 runs to 14 residues. The V end was cut by 5 bases, the J end by 2 bases, with 10 bases between. The CDR3 DNA reads as TGTGCCAGCTCAACAGGGACTCCTGGAAACACCATATATTTT. Its protein product is CASSTGTPGNTIYF.

V gene TRBV9 combines with J gene TRBJ1-3; D is unresolved. CDR1 and CDR2 (germline): SGDLS, YYNGEE. This CDR3 spans 13 amino acids. With 0 bases removed from V and 4 bases from J, the gap between germline ends came to 5 bases. The CDR3, as DNA: TGTGCCAGCAGCGTAGCCCCGGGAAACACCATATATTTT. As protein: CASSVAPGNTIYF.

The rearrangement links TRBV29-1 to TRBJ1-2; weak D call: TRBD1 (5 bases). The CDR3 consists of 13 residues. Trimming removed 6 bases at V and 0 bases at J, with 11 bases between. From germline, CDR1 is SQVTM and CDR2 ANQGSEA. The CDR3: CSVGGGTNYGYTF. CDR3 in DNA: TGCAGCGTCGGTGGGGGGACTAACTATGGCTACACCTTC. The complete variable domain, with remaining parts taken from reference TRBV29-1 and TRBJ1-2, reads SAVISQKPSRDICQRGTSLTIQCQVDSQVTMMFWYRQQPGQSLTLIATANQGSEATYESGFVIDKFPISRPNLTFSTLTVSNMSPEDSSIYLCSVGGGTNYGYTFGSGTRLTVV.

The CDR3 DNA reads as TGTGCCAGCAGTTACGAGACAGGAGGGAACACTGAAGCTTTCTTT. It codes for CASSYETGGNTEAFF. The rearrangement joins TRBV6-5 to TRBJ1-1; possibly TRBD1 for D (6 bases). V lost 2 bases, J lost 1 base, and 11 bases lay in between. This CDR3 comprises 15 residues. Germline V gene sequence: CDR1 MNHEY, CDR2 SVGAGI.

Only a few counts were recorded for this clone. Sequence at one end of the junction differs from germline and may be a read error. The rearrangement joins TRBV6-4 to TRBJ2-3; perhaps TRBD1 as D (7 bases). The CDR3 sequence is 15 residues long. CDR1 is MRHNA, CDR2 SNTAGT, per germline. The CDR3 DNA is TGTGCCAGCAGCGACGGGGGACAGACCACAGACACGCAGTATTTT. Protein: CASSDGGQTTDTQYF.

The chain carries TRBV6-5 and TRBJ2-7; the D gene is possibly TRBD1 (6 bases). The CDR3 length is 13 residues. Between the trimmed V and J ends, which lost 6 bases and 3 bases, there was a span of 12 bases. Germline-derived CDR1 and CDR2 are MNHEY and SVGAGI. CDR3 sequence reads: CASRRDTVYEQYF. The CDR3 DNA follows: TGTGCCAGCAGGAGGGACACGGTCTACGAGCAGTACTTC.

The chain employs TRBV7-6 and TRBJ2-5; D is unclear. There are 15 residues in the CDR3. Trimming took 5 bases from V and 1 from J, leaving 14 bases between them. Germline V gene sequence: CDR1 SGHVS, CDR2 FNYEAQ. For the CDR3, the DNA is TGTGCCAGCAGCCCTCTTAGGAGACTCCAAGAGACCCAGTACTTC. Translation: CASSPLRRLQETQYF.

The V call is TRBV5-1, the J call TRBJ2-5; D ambiguous. With the DNA end fitting TRBJ2-7 better, the J assignment may be wrong. Germline lookup yields CDR1 SGHRS and CDR2 YFSETQ. The CDR3 is made up of 14 amino acids. CDR3 sequence reads: CASSLVLGPYEQYF. The CDR3 DNA reads as TGCGCCAGCAGCTTGGTTCTAGGTCCCTACGAGCAGTACTTC.